This TCR beta chain was observed in a study of blood T cell repertoires in COVID-19. In the study overall: Material from acute and convalescent COVID-19 was sourced from the United States, Italy and Spain.

The CDR3 runs to 18 residues. Germline CDR1 and CDR2: MDHEN and SYDVKM. With 2 bases clipped from V and 4 bases from J, the junction kept 16 bases outside the gene matches. Sequencing was performed with immunoSEQ multiplex PCR; in TCRdb, only in-frame clones are kept and a portion is missing. The profile shows about 75,000 clones, more than 65% of them singletons. Sequenced material: peripheral blood. This receptor was obtained from a woman aged 45-65 years with acute or convalescent COVID-19. V gene TRBV28 combines with J gene TRBJ1-2; 7 bases line up with TRBD1. CDR3 in DNA: TGTGCCAGCAGTTTAGCGTCTTTAGGGACAGCTCATCGCTATGGCTACACCTTC. This codes for CASSLASLGTAHRYGYTF.